Listed below are T cell receptor beta chains from one sample, sequenced in a study of T cells in Graves' hyperthyroidism and ophthalmopathy. TCRdb re-analysed the multiplex PCR reads in MiXCR, keeping a single row per CDR3 protein. In the table there are around 720,000 distinct CDR3 sequences, roughly a third of which are singletons. Sequenced input: blood. The receptors were gathered from a woman in her thirties or forties with Graves' hyperthyroidism. Each CDR3 is given with its conserved first and last residue. The D gene is left open where the match is weak. Not every row has a clone size; where given, it reads once, few, many or a size class.

J gene,clone size,V gene,D gene,CDR3 protein,CDR3 DNA
TRBJ1-1,-,TRBV7-2,-,CASSTGPSTEAFF,TGTGCCAGCAGCACAGGACCGAGCACTGAAGCTTTCTTT
TRBJ1-3,-,TRBV7-6,-,CASSLGGRSGNTIYF,TGTGCCAGCAGCTTAGGGGGGCGTTCTGGAAACACCATATATTTT
TRBJ2-7,many,TRBV12-3/TRBV12-4,TRBD1,CASSPARTGSYEQYF,TGTGCCAGCAGTCCCGCTCGGACAGGGTCTTACGAGCAGTACTTC
TRBJ2-5,many,TRBV27,-,CASSLSAGRETQYF,TGTGCCAGCAGTTTATCAGCGGGCCGGGAGACCCAGTACTTC
TRBJ1-5,-,TRBV11-2,-,CTSSLMGLSNQPQHF,TGTACCAGCAGCTTGATGGGACTGAGCAATCAGCCCCAGCATTTT
TRBJ1-2,-,TRBV7-9,-,CASSLELVAYGYTF,TGTGCCAGCAGCTTAGAACTCGTTGCCTATGGCTACACCTTC
TRBJ1-2,-,TRBV12-3/TRBV12-4,-,CASSFAQIYGYTF,TGTGCCAGCAGTTTCGCGCAGATCTATGGCTACACCTTC
TRBJ1-1,many,TRBV5-4,TRBD1,CASSQQGGTEAFF,TGTGCCAGCAGTCAGCAGGGGGGCACTGAAGCTTTCTTT
TRBJ1-5,-,TRBV4-1,-,CASSQDPSRVSQPQHF,TGCGCCAGCAGCCAAGATCCCAGCCGGGTATCTCAGCCCCAGCATTTT
TRBJ2-5,-,TRBV5-1,-,CASSLGWTQETQYF,TGCGCCAGCAGCCTAGGGTGGACACAAGAGACCCAGTACTTC
TRBJ1-3,few,TRBV5-1,TRBD1,CASSSRQGPSGNTIYF,TGCGCCAGCAGCTCAAGACAGGGGCCTTCTGGAAACACCATATATTTT
TRBJ2-7,many,TRBV5-1,TRBD2,CASSLRTSGVYEQYF,TGCGCCAGCAGCTTAAGGACTAGCGGGGTTTACGAGCAGTACTTC
TRBJ2-7,-,TRBV5-5,TRBD2,CASASGRSYEQYF,TGTGCCAGTGCGAGCGGGAGATCCTACGAGCAGTACTTC
TRBJ2-7,-,TRBV13,-,CASSQVTDSYEQYF,TGTGCCAGCAGCCAAGTCACAGACTCCTACGAGCAGTACTTC
TRBJ1-6,many,TRBV9,-,CASSVDPSYPHPVGSPLHF,TGTGCCAGCAGCGTAGACCCATCCTACCCGCATCCTGTGGGTTCACCCCTCCACTTT
TRBJ1-2,-,TRBV10-3,-,CAISESQGNYGYTF,TGTGCCATCAGTGAGTCGCAGGGAAACTATGGCTACACCTTC
TRBJ1-3,-,TRBV7-2,-,CASSQVRGDRTIYF,TGTGCCAGCAGCCAAGTGCGAGGGGATCGCACCATATATTTT
TRBJ1-6,many,TRBV25-1,-,CASRGAEAPNSPLHF,TGTGCCAGCAGGGGGGCGGAAGCTCCCAATTCACCCCTCCACTTT
TRBJ1-6,many,TRBV2,TRBD1,CATRQGGPRGSPLHF,TGTGCTACCCGACAGGGAGGGCCGAGGGGTTCACCCCTCCACTTT
TRBJ2-2,-,TRBV7-9,-,CASSSATSGELFF,TGTGCCAGCAGCTCCGCTACATCAGGGGAGCTGTTTTTT
TRBJ1-3,-,TRBV6-1,-,CASSEFTGSGNTIYF,TGTGCCAGCAGTGAATTTACCGGGAGCGGAAACACCATATATTTT
TRBJ2-7,few,TRBV12-3/TRBV12-4,TRBD2,CASSLGQGGDWAYEQYF,TGTGCCAGCAGTTTGGGCCAGGGAGGGGATTGGGCCTACGAGCAGTACTTC
TRBJ1-4,few,TRBV6-5,TRBD1,CASSPRGLGEKLFF,TGTGCCAGCAGTCCCAGGGGGCTGGGGGAAAAACTGTTTTTT
TRBJ2-5,few,TRBV5-1,TRBD2,CASSFLAGPSQETQYF,TGCGCCAGCAGCTTCCTAGCGGGACCGTCCCAAGAGACCCAGTACTTC
TRBJ1-3,-,TRBV6-6,-,CASSLGGGAQSGNTIYF,TGTGCCAGCAGTTTAGGGGGGGGGGCTCAGTCTGGAAACACCATATATTTT
TRBJ2-2,-,TRBV28,-,CASRLGQSTGELFF,TGTGCCAGTCGTCTTGGACAGTCCACCGGGGAGCTGTTTTTT
TRBJ1-1,-,TRBV19,-,CASSIDLIRTEAFF,TGTGCCAGTAGTATAGATCTTATCAGGACTGAAGCTTTCTTT
TRBJ2-1,-,TRBV6-5,-,CASSLGREYNEQFF,TGTGCCAGCAGTCTCGGACGGGAGTACAATGAGCAGTTCTTC
TRBJ2-5,-,TRBV5-1,-,CASSLASAGRGEETQYF,TGCGCCAGCAGCTTGGCTTCGGCAGGCAGGGGAGAAGAGACCCAGTACTTC
TRBJ2-5,few,TRBV20-1,-,CSACVDTLQETQYF,TGCAGTGCCTGCGTCGACACCCTTCAAGAGACCCAGTACTTC
TRBJ2-5,few,TRBV6-5,TRBD2,CASSPTLGLAGGAQETQYF,TGTGCCAGCAGTCCTACACTGGGACTAGCGGGAGGCGCGCAAGAGACCCAGTACTTC
TRBJ2-5,-,TRBV14,-,CASSQPMGNGRGETQYF,TGTGCCAGCAGCCAACCCATGGGGAACGGGCGAGGGGAGACCCAGTACTTC
TRBJ1-1,many,TRBV5-1,-,CASSWGGNTEAFF,TGTGCCAGCAGCTGGGGGGGTAATACTGAAGCTTTCTTT
TRBJ1-2,-,TRBV2,-,CASPLLILDYTF,TGTGCCAGCCCTCTCCTTATTTTGGACTACACCTTC
TRBJ1-3,-,TRBV5-1,-,CASSRLGSGTDSGNTIYF,TGCGCCAGCAGCCGTCTGGGTTCGGGGACGGACTCTGGAAACACCATATATTTT
TRBJ1-2,-,TRBV7-9,-,CASSSQGHPNYGYTF,TGTGCCAGCAGCTCGCAGGGTCATCCTAACTATGGCTACACCTTC
TRBJ2-3,-,TRBV7-6,TRBD2,CASSLRAGGGRTDTQYF,TGTGCCAGCAGCCTCCGCGCGGGAGGGGGCCGCACAGATACGCAGTATTTT
TRBJ2-5,few,TRBV5-1,-,CASSLYGLWAEMTQYF,TGCGCCAGCAGCTTGTATGGATTGTGGGCCGAGATGACCCAGTACTTC
TRBJ1-3,few,TRBV10-3,-,CAITRGVFGNTIYF,TGTGCCATCACAAGAGGGGTCTTTGGAAACACCATATATTTT
TRBJ1-6,-,TRBV7-2,TRBD1,CASSLDGPGQGSSPLHF,TGTGCCAGCAGCTTAGACGGACCGGGACAGGGCAGCTCACCCCTCCACTTT
TRBJ2-7,many,TRBV29-1,-,CSAGGQGTYEQYF,TGCAGCGCTGGGGGTCAGGGGACCTACGAGCAGTACTTC
TRBJ1-3,few,TRBV7-9,-,CAANSLGGSSGNTIYF,TGTGCCGCAAACTCCCTGGGTGGGAGCTCTGGAAACACCATATATTTT
TRBJ1-1,few,TRBV2,TRBD1,CASTDGQGNTEAFF,TGTGCCAGCACCGACGGACAGGGGAACACTGAAGCTTTCTTT
TRBJ1-5,-,TRBV4-3,-,CASSQDIGNQPQHF,TGCGCCAGCAGCCAAGATATAGGAAATCAGCCCCAGCATTTT
TRBJ2-7,-,TRBV7-2,TRBD2,CASSQEGGTSGRAAYEQYF,TGTGCCAGCAGCCAAGAGGGGGGGACTAGCGGGAGGGCCGCCTACGAGCAGTACTTC
TRBJ1-5,many,TRBV15,-,CATSARTYYSNQPQHF,TGTGCCACCAGCGCTAGGACATATTATAGCAATCAGCCCCAGCATTTT
TRBJ2-5,few,TRBV4-1,-,CASSQPDRQETQYF,TGCGCCAGCAGCCAACCTGACAGGCAAGAGACCCAGTACTTC
TRBJ1-2,-,TRBV20-1,TRBD1,CSARAPGGNYGYTF,TGCAGTGCTAGAGCTCCAGGGGGGAACTATGGCTACACCTTC
TRBJ1-1,-,TRBV7-2,-,CASSLAQNTGAFF,TGTGCCAGCAGCTTAGCGCAGAACACTGGAGCTTTCTTT
TRBJ1-5,-,TRBV27,-,CASSLVRQPQHF,TGTGCCAGCAGTTTAGTTCGGCAGCCCCAGCATTTT
TRBJ1-5,-,TRBV2,-,CASIPLPGGNQPQHF,TGTGCCAGCATTCCACTCCCAGGGGGCAATCAGCCCCAGCATTTT
TRBJ1-4,many,TRBV7-2,TRBD1,CASSPTGTNEKLFF,TGTGCCAGCAGCCCGACAGGGACTAATGAAAAACTGTTTTTT
TRBJ2-5,-,TRBV10-3,TRBD1,CAISLGQMQETQYF,TGTGCCATCAGTTTGGGACAGATGCAAGAGACCCAGTACTTC
TRBJ1-2,-,TRBV7-8,-,CASTGLGNGYTF,TGTGCCAGCACCGGTTTGGGGAATGGCTACACCTTC
TRBJ2-5,many,TRBV7-2,TRBD2,CASSSWDGRAETQYF,TGTGCCAGCAGCTCATGGGACGGGAGGGCAGAGACCCAGTACTTC